These T cell receptor beta chains were read from a single sample in a study of CD8 T cells in ankylosing spondylitis. TCRdb reprocessed the 5' RACE reads via MiXCR and lists one record per CDR3 protein. The data hold fewer than 500,000 distinct CDR3 sequences, with around 22% observed a single time. The sequenced sample was blood, either unsorted or a sorted T cell fraction (not recorded which). Every receptor here comes from a male donor with ankylosing spondylitis. Both conserved end residues are part of each CDR3. The order of the fields is D gene, clone size, V gene, J gene, CDR3 protein, CDR3 DNA. The D gene is left open where the match is weak. Some rows have no size entry. The others give once, few or many, or a class for an expanded clone.

NA	few	TRBV6-5	TRBJ2-7	CASSYGPESSYEQYF	TGTGCCAGCAGCTACGGACCAGAGAGCTCCTACGAGCAGTACTTC
TRBD2	few	TRBV24-1	TRBJ2-3	CATSDRVHSGEDTQYF	TGTGCCACCAGTGATCGAGTTCACAGCGGGGAGGATACGCAGTATTTT
NA	NA	TRBV7-8	TRBJ1-2	CASSTSTGPYGYTF	TGTGCCAGCAGCACCTCTACAGGACCCTATGGCTACACCTTC
NA	NA	TRBV7-6	TRBJ2-3	CASSLAHTDTQYF	TGTGCCAGCAGCTTAGCCCACACAGATACGCAGTATTTT
TRBD2	many	TRBV15	TRBJ2-1	CATSTITSGSYNEQFF	TGTGCCACCAGCACGATAACTAGCGGCTCCTACAATGAGCAGTTCTTC
NA	few	TRBV12-3/TRBV12-4	TRBJ1-4	CASSPGTSPRGEKLFF	TGTGCCAGCAGTCCCGGGACATCCCCGAGGGGTGAAAAACTGTTTTTT
TRBD1	many	TRBV24-1	TRBJ2-2	CATSGGTGVDTGELFF	TGTGCCACCAGTGGGGGGACAGGGGTCGACACCGGGGAGCTGTTTTTT
TRBD1	few	TRBV10-2	TRBJ1-1	CASSETGEDTEAFF	TGCGCCAGCAGTGAGACAGGGGAAGACACTGAAGCTTTCTTT
NA	NA	TRBV7-3	TRBJ1-1	CASSSRRSSEAFF	TGTGCCAGCAGCTCCCGACGGAGCTCTGAAGCTTTCTTT
TRBD1	few	TRBV15	TRBJ2-2	CATSNRGTNTGELFF	TGTGCCACCAGCAACAGGGGTACGAACACCGGGGAGCTGTTTTTT
NA	few	TRBV9	TRBJ1-2	CASSLTGASAYGYTF	TGTGCCAGCAGCTTGACCGGGGCCAGCGCCTATGGCTACACCTTC
TRBD1	NA	TRBV6-1	TRBJ2-2	CASSTYRGLNTGELFF	TGTGCCAGCAGTACCTACAGGGGGCTGAACACCGGGGAGCTGTTTTTT
NA	NA	TRBV12-3/TRBV12-4	TRBJ1-4	CASSLGVLDGEKLFF	TGTGCCAGCAGTTTGGGTGTCCTCGACGGAGAAAAACTGTTTTTT
NA	NA	TRBV9	TRBJ1-4	CASSEGGGRYEKLFF	TGTGCCAGCAGCGAAGGGGGGGGTAGATATGAAAAACTGTTTTTT
NA	NA	TRBV9	TRBJ2-1	CASRSPSDRQGEQFF	TGTGCCAGCAGATCACCCTCCGACAGGCAAGGGGAGCAGTTCTTC
TRBD1	NA	TRBV7-9	TRBJ2-7	CASSPGTAYTYEQYF	TGTGCCAGCAGCCCCGGGACAGCCTATACTTACGAGCAGTACTTC
NA	few	TRBV20-1	TRBJ2-7	CSARFPQPYYEQYF	TGCAGTGCTAGATTTCCTCAACCCTACTACGAGCAGTACTTC
NA	NA	TRBV6-2/TRBV6-3	TRBJ1-2	CASSARQHYGYTF	TGTGCCAGCAGTGCGAGACAGCACTATGGCTACACCTTC
NA	NA	TRBV20-1	TRBJ2-3	CSAPGATDTQYF	TGCAGTGCCCCCGGGGCAACAGATACGCAGTATTTT
NA	few	TRBV11-2	TRBJ2-7	CASRPLRTDSYEQYF	TGTGCCAGCAGACCTCTGAGGACAGACTCCTACGAGCAGTACTTC
NA	few	TRBV4-3	TRBJ2-7	CASSQDLIGLGDEQYF	TGCGCCAGCAGCCAAGATCTGATCGGCCTGGGTGACGAGCAGTACTTC
NA	few	TRBV9	TRBJ2-5	CASSVDNQETQYF	TGTGCCAGCAGCGTAGACAACCAAGAGACCCAGTACTTC
NA	NA	TRBV12-3/TRBV12-4	TRBJ1-6	CASSFARDNSPLHF	TGTGCCAGCAGTTTTGCCCGTGATAATTCACCCCTCCACTTT
TRBD2	NA	TRBV28	TRBJ2-2	CASSGTSGRGTGELFF	TGTGCCAGTTCAGGGACTAGCGGGAGAGGTACCGGGGAGCTGTTTTTT
TRBD1	NA	TRBV12-3/TRBV12-4	TRBJ2-7	CASLVMNRGESYEQYF	TGTGCCAGCCTAGTGATGAACAGGGGGGAATCCTACGAGCAGTACTTC
TRBD2	few	TRBV20-1	TRBJ2-1	CSGKSYAGGPYEQFF	TGCAGTGGGAAGAGCTACGCGGGAGGGCCCTATGAGCAGTTCTTC
NA	NA	TRBV7-9	TRBJ1-1	CASSLSGTVKAFF	TGTGCCAGCAGCCTATCCGGCACGGTAAAAGCTTTCTTT
NA	few	TRBV27	TRBJ1-5	CASSASGGNQPQHF	TGTGCCAGCAGTGCCTCGGGGGGGAATCAGCCCCAGCATTTT
NA	few	TRBV5-1	TRBJ2-1	CASSLLQGREQFF	TGCGCCAGCAGCTTACTACAGGGTCGTGAGCAGTTCTTC
TRBD1	few	TRBV5-1	TRBJ2-1	CASSQQGQSYNEQFF	TGCGCCAGCAGCCAACAGGGACAGAGCTACAATGAGCAGTTCTTC
TRBD1	NA	TRBV5-6	TRBJ2-7	CASSPGQGADEQYF	TGTGCCAGCAGTCCGGGACAGGGGGCGGACGAGCAGTACTTC
TRBD2	NA	TRBV15	TRBJ2-3	CATSRDVRLAGGTDTQYF	TGTGCCACCAGCAGAGATGTACGACTAGCGGGTGGAACAGATACGCAGTATTTT
NA	few	TRBV28	TRBJ2-1	CASSERTKYNEQFF	TGTGCCAGCAGTGAGAGGACAAAGTACAATGAGCAGTTCTTC
TRBD1	few	TRBV7-9	TRBJ2-3	CASSIWDSRTDTQYF	TGTGCCAGCAGCATATGGGACAGCCGCACAGATACGCAGTATTTT
NA	NA	TRBV12-3/TRBV12-4	TRBJ1-1	CASRHREAGSEAFF	TGTGCCAGCCGCCACAGGGAAGCAGGCTCTGAAGCTTTCTTT
TRBD1	NA	TRBV11-1	TRBJ2-1	CASSYLSRDRALNEQFF	TGTGCCAGCAGCTACCTGAGCCGGGACAGGGCCTTGAATGAGCAGTTCTTC
TRBD1	few	TRBV29-1	TRBJ1-1	CSVEARGRDTEAFF	TGCAGCGTTGAGGCCAGGGGGCGAGACACTGAAGCTTTCTTT
TRBD2	NA	TRBV2	TRBJ2-4	CASSELGTSRDIQYF	TGTGCCAGCAGTGAACTCGGGACTAGTAGGGACATTCAGTACTTC
NA	few	TRBV10-3	TRBJ2-2	CAIKGGQINTGELFF	TGTGCCATCAAGGGGGGACAGATTAACACCGGGGAGCTGTTTTTT
NA	NA	TRBV18	TRBJ2-3	CASSSGGTQYF	TGTGCCAGCTCATCGGGCGGCACGCAGTATTTT
TRBD2	NA	TRBV28	TRBJ2-7	CASSLLAGGYYEQYF	TGTGCCAGCAGTCTACTAGCGGGAGGGTACTACGAGCAGTACTTC
NA	NA	TRBV7-8	TRBJ2-1	CASSLAGPAGYEQFF	TGTGCCAGCAGCTTAGCGGGACCCGCGGGATATGAGCAGTTCTTC
TRBD2	NA	TRBV28	TRBJ2-7	CASNLAGPPYEQYF	TGTGCCAGCAACCTAGCGGGCCCGCCCTACGAGCAGTACTTC
TRBD1	few	TRBV7-2	TRBJ2-5	CASSLGSGTGGGETQYF	TGTGCCAGCAGCTTAGGTTCCGGGACAGGGGGCGGTGAGACCCAGTACTTC
NA	few	TRBV27	TRBJ2-3	CASSLRGGPSIPRTDTQYF	TGTGCCAGCAGTTTACGTGGGGGGCCATCCATACCTCGCACAGATACGCAGTATTTT
NA	many	TRBV20-1	TRBJ2-5	CSASGVETQYF	TGCAGTGCGTCGGGAGTTGAGACCCAGTACTTC
NA	few	TRBV2	TRBJ2-2	CASRFNTGELFF	TGTGCCAGCAGGTTCAATACCGGGGAGCTGTTTTTT
NA	NA	TRBV9	TRBJ1-6	CASSVEGRDGSPLHF	TGTGCCAGCAGCGTAGAGGGCAGGGATGGTTCACCCCTCCACTTT